Listed below are T cell receptor beta chains from one sample, sequenced in a study of cytomegalovirus exposure and HLA in healthy donors. Produced via immunoSEQ multiplex PCR; TCRdb's table is partial and in-frame only. The top ten clones hold about 4.3% of a sample with about 150,000 clones, around 80% of them seen once. Material: PBMCs. These receptors were collected from a woman in her forties in good health and CMV-seropositive. Each CDR3 is given with its conserved first and last residue. D genes are given only for firm matches. Expanded clones get a size class; other rows say once, few or many, or leave the size out.

CDR3 protein	CDR3 DNA	clone size	D gene	J gene	V gene
CASSFAEYTEAFF	TGTGCCAGCAGCTTTGCGGAGTACACTGAAGCTTTCTTT	.	.	TRBJ1-1	TRBV7-6
CASSLQGVEEKLFF	TGTGCCAGCAGCCTACAGGGGGTAGAGGAAAAACTGTTTTTT	.	TRBD1	TRBJ1-4	TRBV5-4
CASSYVGGRETQYF	TGTGCCAGCAGTTACGTTGGAGGAAGAGAGACCCAGTACTTC	few	.	TRBJ2-5	TRBV6-6
CASRPAGGRGDTQYF	TGTGCCAGCAGACCAGCGGGGGGCCGTGGAGATACGCAGTATTTT	.	TRBD2	TRBJ2-3	TRBV11-2
CSARDSANQPQHF	TGCAGCGCCCGGGACAGCGCCAATCAGCCCCAGCATTTT	few	TRBD1	TRBJ1-5	TRBV29-1
CASSSREKSEKLFF	TGTGCCAGCAGCTCCCGGGAAAAATCGGAAAAACTGTTTTTT	.	.	TRBJ1-4	TRBV11-1
CAISGVKDNQPQHF	TGTGCCATCAGTGGCGTCAAAGACAATCAGCCCCAGCATTTT	.	.	TRBJ1-5	TRBV10-3
CSVRRDSTYEQYF	TGCAGCGTCCGCCGGGACAGCACCTACGAGCAGTACTTC	.	TRBD1	TRBJ2-7	TRBV29-1
CASSLASGMGELFF	TGTGCCAGCAGTTTAGCTAGCGGGATGGGGGAGCTGTTTTTT	.	TRBD2	TRBJ2-2	TRBV27
CASSVDSNGGNTIYF	TGTGCCAGCAGCGTAGACTCGAACGGTGGAAACACCATATATTTT	.	.	TRBJ1-3	TRBV9
CASSRGTSGGFDEQYF	TGTGCCAGCAGCCGCGGGACTAGCGGGGGGTTTGACGAGCAGTACTTC	.	TRBD2	TRBJ2-7	TRBV4-2